This entry lists 29 T cell receptor beta chains sequenced from one sample in a study of T-cell reconstitution after alpha-beta-depleted transplantation in children. Unique molecular identifiers were incorporated when the TCRbeta library was constructed. TCRdb processed the PCR reads anew with MiXCR; each CDR3 protein has one entry. Of hundreds of thousands of distinct CDR3 sequences listed, around 16% are singletons. This sample comprised PBMCs from the stem cell graft donor, obtained from the stem cell graft. The receptors derive from a human donor who donated a stem cell graft to a child with acute myeloid leukemia.

This rearrangement joins TRBV20-1 to TRBJ2-6; maybe TRBD2 (6 bases). The V end was cut by 0 bases, the J end by 0 bases, with 9 bases between. The CDR3 has 16 amino acids. Germline values: CDR1 DFQATT, CDR2 SNEGSKA (reference sequence). CDR3 amino acids: CSARDPGDSGANVLTF. CDR3 coding DNA: TGCAGTGCTAGAGATCCGGGGGACTCTGGGGCCAACGTCCTGACTTTC.

This clonotype was recorded at least ten times. The rearrangement links TRBV20-1 to TRBJ2-1; D uncertain. Germline V lookup: CDR1 DFQATT, CDR2 SNEGSKA (reference sequence). CDR3 size: 12 residues. V lost 1 base and J 8 bases, leaving 9 bases between the germline ends. CDR3 coding DNA: TGCAGTGCTAGAGGTTCAGGCGATGAGCAGTTCTTC. This translates into CSARGSGDEQFF.

Many counts were recorded for this clonotype. This sequence joins TRBV29-1 and TRBJ1-4; D is unresolved. CDR1 SQVTM and CDR2 ANQGSEA come from the germline V gene. The CDR3 covers 12 residues. Trimming removed 4 bases from V and 4 bases from J, with 7 bases in between. The CDR3 is CSVAAVNEKLFF. The CDR3 DNA follows: TGCAGCGTTGCGGCCGTTAATGAAAAACTGTTTTTT.

The V gene is TRBV7-2, the J gene TRBJ2-7; the D gene is possibly TRBD1 (6 bases). The ends were cut back, 7 bases at V and 3 bases at J, with 16 bases in the middle. Germline values: CDR1 SGHTA, CDR2 FQGNSA. The CDR3 covers 14 residues. CDR3 nucleotide sequence: TGTGCCAGCACCATCACCGGGACACACTACGAGCAGTACTTC. Amino acid sequence: CASTITGTHYEQYF.

This clonotype was observed at least ten times. The genes are TRBV20-1 and TRBJ1-1; TRBD1 might be the D (5 bases). This CDR3 is built from 11 residues. Germline V gene sequence: CDR1 DFQATT, CDR2 SNEGSKA (reference sequence). For the CDR3, the DNA is TGCAGCCAGGTGGGGGGCACTGAAGCTTTCTTT. Amino acids: CSQVGGTEAFF.

This clonotype was detected only a few times. CDR3 nucleotides: TGTGCCAGCAGCCCCGGAGAGAACCAAGCTTTCTTT. It yields the protein CASSPGENQAFF. This chain uses TRBV7-9 with TRBJ1-1; the D is unclear. Between the trimmed V and J ends, which lost 5 bases and 9 bases, there was a span of 13 bases. The CDR3 contains 12 residues. Germline lookup yields CDR1 SEHNR and CDR2 FQNEAQ (reference sequence).

The CDR3 protein is CATSRPPGQGNQPQHF. CDR3 coding DNA: TGTGCCACCAGCAGACCTCCGGGACAGGGCAATCAGCCCCAGCATTTT. This chain uses TRBV15 with TRBJ1-5, with 8 positions matching TRBD1. The CDR3 covers 16 residues. Trimming removed 2 bases from V and 2 bases from J; junction bases left unmatched: 5. Looked up from germline, CDR1 is LNHNV and CDR2 is YYDKDF (reference sequence).

This chain connects TRBV7-9 to TRBJ1-1; 8 bases are shared with TRBD1. V lost 7 bases and J lost 3; bases outside the gene matches: 4. CDR1 and CDR2 from the germline V gene are SEHNR and FQNEAQ (reference sequence). This CDR3 region has 13 residues. The CDR3 DNA reads TGTGCCAGCATGCTACAGGGGGACACTGAAGCTTTCTTT. This encodes CASMLQGDTEAFF.

This clonotype was observed many times. This rearrangement joins TRBV6-5 to TRBJ1-5, with D unresolved. The germline gives CDR1 MNHEY, CDR2 SVGAGI. V was pared by 0 bases and J by 2 bases, with 11 bases between. The CDR3 extends over 16 amino acids. As DNA, the CDR3 is TGTGCCAGCAGTTACTCGATGGGAAAGGGCAATCAGCCCCAGCATTTT. It is translated as CASSYSMGKGNQPQHF.

V gene TRBV24-1 combines with J gene TRBJ2-1; no firm D call. CDR3 length: 13 residues. Per germline, CDR1 KGHDR and CDR2 SFDVKD. The V gene lost 5 bases and the J gene lost 0 bases, with 4 bases spanning the gap. In DNA form, the CDR3 reads TGTGCCACCAGTGCAAGCTCCTACAATGAGCAGTTCTTC. Protein: CATSASSYNEQFF.

The chain carries TRBV20-1 and TRBJ2-1, with D perhaps TRBD1 (6 bases). Trimming cost V 0 bases and J 6 bases, with 15 bases left between them. Germline values: CDR1 DFQATT, CDR2 SNEGSKA (reference sequence). The CDR3 contains 15 residues. The CDR3 loop reads CSARDSRRGGNEQFF. CDR3 nucleotides: TGCAGTGCTAGAGATTCACGCAGGGGTGGCAATGAGCAGTTCTTC.

V and J are TRBV6-1 and TRBJ2-7, with 8 bases lining up with TRBD2. V shed 10 bases and J 0 bases; nucleotides not matched to a gene: 8. Germline assignment: CDR1 MNHNS and CDR2 SASEGT. CDR3 length: 14 amino acids. This CDR3 reads CANPLSGGSYEQYF. The CDR3 DNA is TGTGCCAACCCACTCAGCGGGGGCTCCTACGAGCAGTACTTC.

The V and J genes are TRBV20-1 and TRBJ1-5; D unresolved. CDR3 length: 18 residues. The germline V and J ends were trimmed by 0 bases and 0 bases, with 18 bases remaining between them. The germline V gene encodes CDR1 DFQATT and CDR2 SNEGSKA (reference sequence). The CDR3 nucleotides are TGCAGTGCTAGAGACTGGGCAGGCCAAGGGTATAGCAATCAGCCCCAGCATTTT. Translation: CSARDWAGQGYSNQPQHF.

This clonotype was observed a few times. The chain couples TRBV25-1 to TRBJ1-2, with D possibly matching TRBD1 (6 bases). CDR1 MGHDK and CDR2 SYGVNS come from the germline V gene. Trimming took off 3 bases at V and 5 bases at J, with 10 bases between the two ends. The CDR3 loop spans 13 amino acids. As DNA, the CDR3 is TGTGCCAGCAGTGATGGACAGTCTTATGGCTACACCTTC. Its protein is CASSDGQSYGYTF.

V is TRBV29-1 and J is TRBJ1-2; TRBD1 is a possible D gene (6 bases). Trimming took 3 bases from V and 13 from J, leaving 15 bases between them. CDR1 and CDR2 (germline): SQVTM, ANQGSEA. The CDR3 is 11 residues long. As DNA, the CDR3 is TGCAGCGTTGAGGGGGGACAAGAGTCCACCTTC. It encodes CSVEGGQESTF.

This clonotype has a count of ten or more. The chain joins TRBV20-1 to TRBJ2-5; 7 nucleotides align to TRBD1. With V trimmed by 3 bases and J by 4 bases, 20 bases remained unmatched. In germline, CDR1 is DFQATT, CDR2 SNEGSKA (reference sequence). This CDR3 has 18 amino acids. The CDR3 sequence is CSASPMQGDSYRRETQYF. Here the CDR3 DNA reads TGCAGTGCTAGCCCAATGCAGGGGGATTCTTATCGGAGAGAGACCCAGTACTTC.

CDR3 in DNA: TGCAGTGCTAGCTACACGACAGGGGCGAGGACAGATACGCAGTATTTT. The encoded protein is CSASYTTGARTDTQYF. The gene calls are TRBV20-1 and TRBJ2-3; TRBD1 matches 8 bases. The V gene end was trimmed by 3 bases and the J gene end by 3 bases; junction bases not matched to a gene: 11. CDR1 and CDR2 (germline): DFQATT, SNEGSKA (reference sequence). CDR3 length: 16 amino acids.

The CDR3 loop is CASGPQGATNEKLFF. For the CDR3, the DNA is TGCGCCAGCGGTCCACAGGGGGCAACTAATGAAAAACTGTTTTTT. The V and J genes are TRBV5-1 and TRBJ1-4; 8 nucleotides agree with TRBD1. V lost 7 bases, J lost 0 bases, and 5 bases stayed unmatched. The germline V gene has CDR1 SGHRS and CDR2 YFSETQ. The CDR3 length is 15 residues.

This clonotype was counted at least ten times. For the CDR3, the DNA is TGTGCCAGCAGTTTATCCCTAAGTGGAAGAACTAACTATGGCTACACCTTC. Its translation: CASSLSLSGRTNYGYTF. The chain carries TRBV12-3 or TRBV12-4 and TRBJ1-2; D is uncertain. V was cut by 2 bases and J by 0 bases, with 16 bases left in between. The CDR3 runs 17 residues.

In this sample, this clonotype turned up many times. This chain links TRBV7-6 with TRBJ2-2; a weak D match, TRBD2 (5 bases). CDR1 SGHVS and CDR2 FNYEAQ come from the germline V gene. CDR3 length equals 10 residues. The CDR3, as DNA: TGTGCGAGCGGTACCGGGGAGCTGTTTTTT. Translated, it gives CASGTGELFF.

The sample holds a few counts of this clonotype. J is TRBJ1-1 and V is TRBV15, with D hard to call. Germline V CDR1 and CDR2: LNHNV, YYDKDF (reference sequence). V was cut by 0 bases and J by 0 bases, with 11 bases left in between. The CDR3 length is 16 residues. CDR3 protein: CATSRDLRTVNTEAFF. The CDR3 DNA reads TGTGCCACCAGCAGAGATTTACGAACAGTGAACACTGAAGCTTTCTTT.

The chain uses TRBV11-2 and TRBJ2-2; 9 bases are shared with TRBD2. This CDR3 contains 17 residues. The germline CDR1 and CDR2 sequences are SGHAT and FQNNGV. Germline trimming cut 1 base from V and 1 base from J; bases unmatched to any gene: 4. The CDR3 reads CASSLGLAGENTGELFF. CDR3 coding DNA: TGTGCCAGCAGCTTAGGATTAGCGGGGGAGAACACCGGGGAGCTGTTTTTT.

In this sample, this clonotype turned up a few times. This chain connects TRBV20-1 to TRBJ2-7, with D possibly TRBD1 on 6 matching bases. The CDR3 is 12 residues long. Germline CDR1 and CDR2: DFQATT and SNEGSKA (reference sequence). V was trimmed by 3 bases and J by 3 bases, leaving 9 bases between them. Here the CDR3 reads CSASVQGYEQYF. The CDR3 DNA follows: TGCAGTGCTAGTGTACAGGGCTACGAGCAGTACTTC.

The J gene is TRBJ2-3, the V gene TRBV24-1; D possibly corresponds to TRBD1 (5 bases). Germline V gene lookup returns CDR1 KGHDR and CDR2 SFDVKD. V was cut by 1 base and J by 3 bases, with 10 bases left in between. The CDR3 is 15 amino acids. The CDR3: CATSDFSRATDTQYF. CDR3 nucleotides: TGTGCCACCAGTGATTTTAGCAGGGCAACAGATACGCAGTATTTT.

The rearrangement joins TRBV24-1 to TRBJ2-5, with 12 nucleotides matching TRBD2. The CDR3 loop spans 16 amino acids. J was trimmed by 6 bases and V by 4 bases; bases with no gene match: 8. CDR1 and CDR2 from the germline V gene are KGHDR and SFDVKD. CDR3 DNA sequence: TGTGCCACCAGTGAATCCCGGACTAGCGGGATTAAGACCCAGTACTTC. It specifies CATSESRTSGIKTQYF.

The chain employs TRBV24-1 and TRBJ2-7, with D maybe TRBD1 (6 bases). The length of the CDR3 is 15 residues. Trimming removed 1 base at V and 5 bases at J, with 14 bases between. Germline V gene data show CDR1 as KGHDR and CDR2 as SFDVKD. The CDR3 reads CATSDLSTGSDEQYF. The CDR3, as DNA: TGTGCCACCAGTGATTTAAGTACAGGGAGCGACGAGCAGTACTTC.

In this sample, this clonotype turned up a few times. The CDR3 DNA is TGTGCCAGCAGTTACCGGGACGGTAGGACTGAAGCTTTCTTT. Encoded protein: CASSYRDGRTEAFF. The rearrangement links TRBV6-2 or TRBV6-3 to TRBJ1-1; a possible D gene is TRBD1 (5 bases). This CDR3 has 14 amino acids. Between the trimmed V and J ends, which lost 2 bases and 5 bases, there was a span of 12 bases. Germline CDR1 is MNHEY and CDR2 is SVGEGT.

This clonotype was detected many times. The V and J genes are TRBV15 and TRBJ2-1, with 7 nucleotides matching TRBD2. V dropped 1 base and J dropped 10; count of bases not matched to a gene: 13. Germline CDR1 is LNHNV and CDR2 is YYDKDF (reference sequence). The CDR3 runs to 16 residues. Here the CDR3 DNA reads TGTGCCACCAGCAGAGTAAAGTCTAGCGGCCAAAGGGAGCAGTTCTTC. Protein product: CATSRVKSSGQREQFF.

This clonotype has just a few counts. The chain recombines TRBV29-1 with TRBJ2-3, with 10 bases fitting TRBD2. This CDR3 comprises 14 residues. Trimming removed 3 bases from V and 4 bases from J; junction bases left unmatched: 4. The V gene's germline CDR1 is SQVTM and CDR2 ANQGSEA. In nucleotides, the CDR3 is TGCAGCGTTGACCAGCGGGGGGGACCAGATACGCAGTATTTT. Protein: CSVDQRGGPDTQYF.